One sample yielded the 32 T cell receptor beta chains listed below, sequenced in a study of identical twins. TCRdb processed the 5' RACE reads anew with MiXCR; each CDR3 protein has one entry. The table records 350,000 to 600,000 distinct CDR3 sequences, around 14% of them present only once. The data were also submitted as part of a second study, on yellow fever vaccine responses in identical twins.

Sequencing used CD4+ T cells sorted from blood. Receptors originate from a woman aged 18-35 years in good health.

The V call is TRBV20-1, the J call TRBJ2-7; D possibly corresponds to TRBD2 (5 bases). CDR1 and CDR2 (germline): DFQATT, SNEGSKA (reference sequence). V was trimmed by 7 bases and J by 2 bases, leaving 18 bases between them. This CDR3 is built from 14 residues. Here the CDR3 DNA reads TGCAGTGTCACACGTCCGACGGGGACCTACGAGCAGTACTTC. It translates to CSVTRPTGTYEQYF.

This clonotype was seen ten or more times. V is TRBV29-1 and J is TRBJ2-3; TRBD2 might be the D (5 bases). CDR3 length: 12 residues. Germline V gene sequence: CDR1 SQVTM, CDR2 ANQGSEA. V was clipped by 6 bases and J by 3 bases, with 10 bases between them. The CDR3 loop is CSVGIGTDTQYF. The CDR3 DNA reads as TGCAGCGTCGGGATCGGTACAGATACGCAGTATTTT.

This clonotype has a count of ten or more. This chain uses TRBV5-1 with TRBJ2-3, with 8 positions matching TRBD2. The CDR3 is 16 amino acids. The germline V gene encodes CDR1 SGHRS and CDR2 YFSETQ. V dropped 6 bases and J dropped 0; count of bases not matched to a gene: 9. CDR3 protein: CASTITAGASTDTQYF. The CDR3 nucleotides are TGCGCCAGCACCATTACAGCGGGAGCCAGCACAGATACGCAGTATTTT. Based on the CDR3 plus reference TRBV5-1 and TRBJ2-3, the full variable domain is KAGVTQTPRYLIKTRGQQVTLSCSPISGHRSVSWYQQTPGQGLQFLFEYFSETQRNKGNFPGRFSGRQFSNSRSEMNVSTLELGDSALYLCASTITAGASTDTQYFGPGTRLTVL.

This clonotype was counted only a few times. The chain recombines TRBV4-3 with TRBJ2-3; D is perhaps TRBD1 (5 bases). V lost 0 bases to trimming and J lost 6 bases, with 10 bases between them. The CDR3 has 14 amino acids. Looked up from germline, CDR1 is LGHNA and CDR2 is YSLEER. CDR3 coding DNA: TGCGCCAGCAGCCAAGATCAGGGCGACGATACGCAGTATTTT. Translating gives CASSQDQGDDTQYF.

This clonotype came up a few times. V usage is TRBV6-1 and J usage is TRBJ1-1; 10 nucleotides agree with TRBD1. Germline loops: CDR1 MNHNS, CDR2 SASEGT. There are 15 residues in the CDR3. With 6 bases clipped from V and 2 bases from J, the junction kept 6 bases outside the gene matches. The CDR3 DNA is TGTGCCAGCAGGGGGGGGGACAGGGGAAACACTGAAGCTTTCTTT. It yields the protein CASRGGDRGNTEAFF.

This rearrangement joins TRBV7-3 to TRBJ2-5; no clear D gene. This CDR3 has 13 amino acids. Trimming took 1 base from V and 7 from J, leaving 10 bases between them. Germline CDR1 reads SGHTA; CDR2 reads FQGTGA. CDR3 loop: CASSLNNVATQYF. The CDR3 nucleotides are TGTGCCAGCAGCTTAAACAATGTGGCGACCCAGTACTTC.

This clonotype was observed a few times. The V gene is TRBV30, the J gene TRBJ1-1, with D perhaps TRBD1 (6 bases). The germline V gene encodes CDR1 GTSNPN and CDR2 SVGIG (reference sequence). This CDR3 has 11 amino acids. Trimming left V 5 bases short and J 7 bases short, with 11 bases between. CDR3 nucleotide sequence: TGTGCCTGGTTTGGACAGAGTGAAGCTTTCTTT. The encoded protein is CAWFGQSEAFF.

This clonotype appeared a few times. The rearrangement joins TRBV27 to TRBJ2-5; D is undetermined. This CDR3 comprises 15 residues. Germline V lookup: CDR1 MNHEY, CDR2 SMNVEV (reference sequence). The V end was cut by 4 bases, the J end by 5 bases, with 17 bases between. CDR3 sequence: CASSSLGMGGETQYF. CDR3 DNA: TGTGCCAGCAGTTCCCTGGGTATGGGTGGGGAGACCCAGTACTTC.

V usage is TRBV5-1 and J usage is TRBJ2-5, with 13 bases lining up with TRBD2. The CDR3 has 18 amino acids. V dropped 4 bases and J dropped 2; count of bases not matched to a gene: 11. The germline CDR1 and CDR2 sequences are SGHRS and YFSETQ. As DNA, the CDR3 is TGCGCCAGCAGCCCCGGGGGACTAGCGGGGTCGGGACAAGAGACCCAGTACTTC. It is translated as CASSPGGLAGSGQETQYF.

The V and J genes are TRBV9 and TRBJ2-7, with D perhaps matching TRBD2 (5 bases). Germline CDR1 is SGDLS and CDR2 is YYNGEE. The CDR3 is 13 residues long. V was clipped by 0 bases and J by 7 bases, with 11 bases between them. The CDR3 here is CASSVEGTGEQYF. Here the CDR3 DNA reads TGTGCCAGCAGCGTAGAGGGAACGGGGGAGCAGTACTTC.

This clonotype was counted a few times. The rearrangement joins TRBV6-1 to TRBJ2-5; the D is unclear. The CDR3 has 14 amino acids. CDR1 and CDR2 (germline): MNHNS, SASEGT. V was trimmed by 5 bases and J by 7 bases, leaving 17 bases between them. CDR3 residues: CASSTSQAKGTQYF. CDR3 sequence (DNA): TGTGCCAGCAGTACCTCTCAGGCCAAAGGGACCCAGTACTTC.

The chain has TRBV2 and TRBJ2-5, with D possibly TRBD2 on 5 matching bases. The CDR3 is made up of 13 amino acids. Trimming took 8 bases from V and 3 from J, leaving 13 bases between them. Per the germline V gene, CDR1 is SNHLY and CDR2 is FYNNEI. The CDR3 bases are TGTGCCAGCGTCAGCGGCTCAAAAGAGACCCAGTACTTC. This encodes CASVSGSKETQYF.

J is TRBJ2-1 and V is TRBV9; the D is unclear. CDR1 and CDR2 (germline): SGDLS, YYNGEE. The CDR3 contains 16 residues. Trimming left V 0 bases short and J 0 bases short, with 10 bases between. CDR3 residues: CASSVGAASSYNEQFF. The CDR3 region has the DNA TGTGCCAGCAGCGTAGGGGCGGCGAGCTCCTACAATGAGCAGTTCTTC.

This clonotype was seen more than once but under ten times. The genes are TRBV27 and TRBJ2-1; 7 bases are a match to TRBD2. The CDR3 consists of 15 residues. Germline V lookup: CDR1 MNHEY, CDR2 SMNVEV (reference sequence). With V trimmed by 6 bases and J by 8 bases, 13 bases remained unmatched. CDR3 sequence reads: CASSPWEGARYEQFF. In DNA, the CDR3 is TGTGCCAGCAGCCCCTGGGAGGGAGCACGCTATGAGCAGTTCTTC.

The rearrangement links TRBV2 to TRBJ2-2; 11 bases align to TRBD2. Germline CDR1 and CDR2: SNHLY and FYNNEI. The CDR3 consists of 16 residues. J was trimmed by 3 bases and V by 7 bases; bases with no gene match: 7. CDR3 DNA sequence: TGTGCCAGCATTACCGGGACTAGCGGACACACCGGGGAGCTGTTTTTT. Translation gives CASITGTSGHTGELFF.

The V and J genes are TRBV12-3 or TRBV12-4 and TRBJ2-7, with 10 bases lining up with TRBD1. V gave up 6 bases and J gave up 5 bases; unmatched junction bases: 4. The CDR3 has 13 amino acids. In nucleotides, the CDR3 is TGTGCCAGCAGGGGGACAGGGGCCCACGAGCAGTACTTC. Translated, it gives CASRGTGAHEQYF.

This clonotype was detected a few times. The J gene is TRBJ2-7, the V gene TRBV7-2; TRBD1 matches at 12 bases. With V trimmed by 0 bases and J by 4 bases, 4 bases remained unmatched. The CDR3 extends over 16 amino acids. The germline CDR1 and CDR2 sequences are SGHTA and FQGNSA. DNA for the CDR3: TGTGCCAGCAGCTTAGCCGGGACAGGGGGCGGGTACGAGCAGTACTTC. It encodes CASSLAGTGGGYEQYF.

This clonotype was observed a handful of times. In DNA form, the CDR3 reads TGCGCCAGCAGCACCGGACAGGGCGACACCGGGGAGCTGTTTTTT. Its translation: CASSTGQGDTGELFF. The gene calls are TRBV5-1 and TRBJ2-2; the match to TRBD1 covers 8 bases. The V gene's germline CDR1 is SGHRS and CDR2 YFSETQ. The junction had 5 bases not matched to a gene; V was cut back by 4 bases and J by 3 bases. The CDR3 runs to 15 residues.

This clonotype was counted a few times. This sequence joins TRBV24-1 and TRBJ2-1; D may match TRBD1 or TRBD2 (6 bases each). The CDR3 length is 13 residues. Germline CDR1 reads KGHDR; CDR2 reads SFDVKD. V gave up 1 base and J gave up 10 bases, with 10 bases separating them. The CDR3 spells CATSDLEGGEQFF. CDR3 in DNA: TGTGCCACCAGTGATTTAGAGGGGGGAGAGCAGTTCTTC.

A few counts support this clonotype. J is TRBJ2-2 and V is TRBV7-6; D is uncertain. The V gene's germline CDR1 is SGHVS and CDR2 FNYEAQ. The CDR3 totals 13 residues. Trimming cost V 2 bases and J 8 bases, with 9 bases left between them. The CDR3 DNA reads TGTGCCAGCAGCTTATTCAGCCAAGGGGAGCTGTTTTTT. This encodes CASSLFSQGELFF. Together with reference TRBV7-6 and TRBJ2-2, the CDR3 gives the full variable domain: GAGVSQSPRYKVTKRGQDVALRCDPISGHVSLYWYRQALGQGPEFLTYFNYEAQQDKSGLPNDRFSAERPEGSISTLTIQRTEQRDSAMYRCASSLFSQGELFFGEGSRLTVL.

A few counts support this clonotype. The chain has TRBV24-1 and TRBJ2-1, with D perhaps TRBD1 (5 bases). V was pared by 6 bases and J by 2 bases, with 10 bases between. Germline V gene data show CDR1 as KGHDR and CDR2 as SFDVKD. The CDR3 runs 14 residues. Written as DNA, the CDR3 is TGTGCCACCAGTAGGGGCCCGGCCTACAATGAGCAGTTCTTC. This codes for CATSRGPAYNEQFF.

This clonotype was counted only a few times. The V and J genes are TRBV9 and TRBJ2-7, with 9 bases fitting TRBD1. Germline-derived CDR1 and CDR2 are SGDLS and YYNGEE. This CDR3 is built from 15 residues. J was trimmed by 6 bases and V by 4 bases; bases with no gene match: 11. The DNA of the CDR3 is TGTGCCAGCAGCCCAGACGGGACAGGGAGGGGCGAGCAGTACTTC. It specifies CASSPDGTGRGEQYF.

The chain couples TRBV2 to TRBJ2-3; TRBD2 aligns across 8 bases. CDR1 is SNHLY and CDR2 is FYNNEI in the germline V gene. The CDR3 runs 17 residues. V lost 3 bases, J lost 4 bases, and 12 bases stayed unmatched. The CDR3 is CASSEAPTAGAADTQYF. The CDR3 DNA follows: TGTGCCAGCAGTGAGGCCCCCACAGCGGGAGCTGCAGATACGCAGTATTTT.

The V and J genes are TRBV7-9 and TRBJ2-1; D not resolved. Trimming left V 0 bases short and J 12 bases short, with 15 bases between. Germline-derived CDR1 and CDR2 are SEHNR and FQNEAQ (reference sequence). The CDR3 spans 14 residues. In nucleotides, the CDR3 is TGTGCCAGCAGCTTAGCGCTCGTTGGGGTTGGGCAGTTCTTC. Amino acids: CASSLALVGVGQFF.

This clonotype appeared a few times. The V call is TRBV5-6, the J call TRBJ2-5; D gene uncertain. V was trimmed by 4 bases and J by 7 bases, leaving 11 bases between them. The CDR3 runs to 12 residues. Germline loops: CDR1 SGHDT, CDR2 YYEEEE. DNA of the CDR3: TGTGCCAGCAGCCAACGGGTGGGGACCCAGTACTTC. Amino acids: CASSQRVGTQYF.

The V gene is TRBV3-1, the J gene TRBJ2-3, with 8 bases that match TRBD2. With V trimmed by 3 bases and J by 8 bases, 16 bases remained unmatched. Per the germline V gene, CDR1 is LGHDT and CDR2 is YNNKEL (reference sequence). The CDR3 runs 17 residues. As DNA, the CDR3 is TGTGCCAGCAGCCACGGGACTAGTAGGAGGGGCGTAAGTACGCAGTATTTT. Translation: CASSHGTSRRGVSTQYF.

J is TRBJ2-2 and V is TRBV2; D could derive from TRBD1 or TRBD2 (5 bases each). Germline lookup yields CDR1 SNHLY and CDR2 FYNNEI. The V gene lost 6 bases and the J gene lost 7 bases, with 15 bases spanning the gap. CDR3 length: 14 amino acids. CDR3: CASSSDGASGELFF. CDR3 nucleotide sequence: TGTGCCAGCAGCTCTGACGGGGCTAGCGGGGAGCTGTTTTTT.

The chain has TRBV6-2 or TRBV6-3 and TRBJ2-7, with D possibly TRBD1 on 6 matching bases. The germline V gene encodes CDR1 MNHEY and CDR2 SVGEGT. This CDR3 comprises 14 residues. The V gene lost 8 bases and the J gene lost 4 bases, with 18 bases spanning the gap. The CDR3 loop is CASRLVTGGYEQYF. CDR3 in DNA: TGTGCCAGCCGCCTGGTGACAGGTGGTTACGAGCAGTACTTC.

The V and J genes are TRBV4-1 and TRBJ2-6, with no clear D. From germline, CDR1 is MGHRA and CDR2 YSYEKL. The CDR3 consists of 18 residues. V was clipped by 0 bases and J by 0 bases, with 12 bases between them. CDR3 loop: CASSQDMGGSSGANVLTF. In DNA, the CDR3 is TGCGCCAGCAGCCAAGATATGGGCGGAAGCTCTGGGGCCAACGTCCTGACTTTC.

The J gene is TRBJ2-7, the V gene TRBV7-9; D is uncertain. Trimming took off 5 bases at V and 3 bases at J, with 17 bases between the two ends. Per the germline V gene, CDR1 is SEHNR and CDR2 is FQNEAQ (reference sequence). CDR3 size: 15 residues. CDR3 residues: CASSPGGVSYYEQYF. The CDR3 DNA reads TGTGCCAGCAGCCCGGGTGGGGTTTCCTACTACGAGCAGTACTTC.

This clonotype was observed a handful of times. The chain joins TRBV19 to TRBJ2-5; D unclear. The germline gives CDR1 LNHDA, CDR2 SQIVND (reference sequence). The CDR3 is made up of 12 amino acids. The V and J ends lost 5 bases and 5 bases respectively, with 9 bases between them. The DNA for the CDR3 is TGTGCCAGTAGTGCACAACGTGAGACCCAGTACTTC. It codes for CASSAQRETQYF.

The gene calls are TRBV6-1 and TRBJ2-7; 7 nucleotides agree with TRBD1. This CDR3 has 18 residues. Germline V CDR1 and CDR2: MNHNS, SASEGT. The J segment lost 4 bases and the V segment lost 5 bases, leaving 20 bases of the junction unmatched. The CDR3 sequence: CASSQQGTLRGRLYEQYF. DNA of the CDR3: TGTGCCAGCAGTCAACAGGGGACCCTTCGGGGCCGCCTATACGAGCAGTACTTC.